A selection of T cell receptor beta chains follows, all from one sample in a study of control samples from healthy donors and cancer patients. Data came from immunoSEQ multiplex PCR; TCRdb stores just in-frame clones and leaves some out. The table lists about 81,000 clones, around 94% of them singletons. The sequenced sample was blood. The receptors derive from a woman aged 18-35 years in good health. The CDR3 runs from the conserved cysteine through the conserved F or W. The order of the fields is clone size, J gene, V gene, D gene, CDR3 DNA, CDR3 protein. The D gene is left open where the match is weak. Only part of the rows carry a size: once, few, many, or a class if the clone is expanded.

clone_size: .; j_call: TRBJ1-2; v_call: TRBV12-3/TRBV12-4; d_call: .; cdr3_nt: TGTGCCAGCGGCGGGGGTTATGGCTACACCTTC; cdr3_aa: CASGGGYGYTF
clone_size: .; j_call: TRBJ1-2; v_call: TRBV12-3/TRBV12-4; d_call: .; cdr3_nt: TGTGCCAGCACCTTGGGGCAGAATGGCTACACCTTC; cdr3_aa: CASTLGQNGYTF
clone_size: .; j_call: TRBJ2-1; v_call: TRBV5-4; d_call: TRBD2; cdr3_nt: TGTGCCAGCAGCTTGGTATGGGGCGGGAGAGGGCGCCGTCCGTTCTTC; cdr3_aa: CASSLVWGGRGRRPFF
clone_size: .; j_call: TRBJ1-1; v_call: TRBV11-2; d_call: .; cdr3_nt: TGTGCCAGCAGCTTTGACGGGCCTAACACTGAAGCTTTCTTT; cdr3_aa: CASSFDGPNTEAFF
clone_size: .; j_call: TRBJ1-4; v_call: TRBV4-1; d_call: TRBD1; cdr3_nt: TGCGCCAGCAGCCAAGAGGTCCTGGGACAGAAAAATGAAAAACTGTTTTTT; cdr3_aa: CASSQEVLGQKNEKLFF
clone_size: .; j_call: TRBJ2-7; v_call: TRBV11-2; d_call: TRBD2; cdr3_nt: TGTGCCAGCAGCCTACCCAGAAGGTGGACTAGCGGGTCGCCCTACGAGCAGTACTTC; cdr3_aa: CASSLPRRWTSGSPYEQYF
clone_size: .; j_call: TRBJ2-5; v_call: TRBV27; d_call: TRBD2; cdr3_nt: TGTGCCAGCAGTCTGAGGGGAGGACTAGATCGAGCCCAGTACTTC; cdr3_aa: CASSLRGGLDRAQYF
clone_size: .; j_call: TRBJ1-2; v_call: TRBV7-9; d_call: .; cdr3_nt: TGTGCCAGCTCCTTATCTCTGATGACAGGCGCTTATGGCTACACCTTC; cdr3_aa: CASSLSLMTGAYGYTF
clone_size: .; j_call: TRBJ1-1; v_call: TRBV18; d_call: .; cdr3_nt: TGTGCCAGCTCACCTAAAGACGGATCCGGACGGGCTGAAGCTTTCTTT; cdr3_aa: CASSPKDGSGRAEAFF
clone_size: once; j_call: TRBJ1-4; v_call: TRBV7-8; d_call: .; cdr3_nt: TGTGCCAGCAGCTTTAGGCGAGCAACTAATGAAAAACTGTTTTTT; cdr3_aa: CASSFRRATNEKLFF
clone_size: .; j_call: TRBJ2-1; v_call: TRBV4-3; d_call: TRBD2; cdr3_nt: TGCGCCAGCAGCCAGGAGGGACTAGGAAGCGATGAGCAGTTCTTC; cdr3_aa: CASSQEGLGSDEQFF
clone_size: .; j_call: TRBJ1-6; v_call: TRBV2; d_call: .; cdr3_nt: TGTGCCAGCAGGAACGCCGGGACCCGATATAATTCACCCCTCCACTTT; cdr3_aa: CASRNAGTRYNSPLHF
clone_size: once; j_call: TRBJ1-5; v_call: TRBV23-1; d_call: .; cdr3_nt: TGCGCCAGCAGTTCAGGGGATGGTCAGCCCCAGCATTTT; cdr3_aa: CASSSGDGQPQHF
clone_size: .; j_call: TRBJ1-1; v_call: TRBV6-6; d_call: .; cdr3_nt: TGTGCCAGCAGTTTGTCCCCGGCCTCTGAATTT; cdr3_aa: CASSLSPASEF
clone_size: .; j_call: TRBJ2-1; v_call: TRBV11-3; d_call: .; cdr3_nt: TGTGCCAGCAGCTTAGGAACAGCTGAGCAGTTCTTC; cdr3_aa: CASSLGTAEQFF
clone_size: .; j_call: TRBJ2-5; v_call: TRBV27; d_call: .; cdr3_nt: TGTGCCAGCAGTTTCGGAGACACCCAAGAGACCCAGTACTTC; cdr3_aa: CASSFGDTQETQYF